Shown below are 5 T cell receptor beta chains from a single sample sequenced in a study of blood T cell repertoires in COVID-19. Clones were sequenced by immunoSEQ multiplex PCR, and TCRdb holds only the in-frame ones, with some missing. The sample includes about 130,000 clones, 70% to 85% of them seen just once. Source material: peripheral blood. The origin of the receptors is a woman aged 50 to 60 with acute or convalescent COVID-19.

J is TRBJ1-4 and V is TRBV19; TRBD1 is a possible D gene (6 bases). Trimming pared 4 bases from V and 2 bases from J, leaving 17 bases between. CDR3 length equals 17 residues. CDR1 is LNHDA and CDR2 is SQIVND in the germline V gene (reference sequence). This CDR3 is CASSTPQGRGTNEKLFF. The CDR3 DNA reads as TGTGCCAGTAGTACCCCCCAGGGAAGGGGGACTAATGAAAAACTGTTTTTT.

The chain recombines TRBV9 with TRBJ2-4; 11 nucleotides agree with TRBD2. The length of the CDR3 is 17 residues. Germline V CDR1 and CDR2: SGDLS, YYNGEE. V was clipped by 4 bases and J by 3 bases; unmatched bases: 9. The CDR3 sequence: CASSPTTSGADKNIQYF. In DNA, the CDR3 is TGTGCCAGCAGCCCGACGACTAGCGGGGCGGACAAAAACATTCAGTACTTC.

The gene calls are TRBV24-1 and TRBJ2-3; 11 bases align to TRBD2. J gave up 5 bases and V 6 bases, and 9 bases lay outside the gene matches. The germline CDR1 and CDR2 sequences are KGHDR and SFDVKD. The CDR3 contains 16 residues. The CDR3 sequence is CATSPPLAGGVDTQYF. The CDR3 region has the DNA TGTGCCACCAGTCCCCCGCTAGCGGGGGGTGTAGATACGCAGTATTTT.

The chain has TRBV18 and TRBJ2-2; a possible D gene is TRBD1 (6 bases). The V and J ends lost 7 bases and 3 bases respectively, with 12 bases between them. The CDR3 spans 14 residues. Germline CDR1 is KGHSH and CDR2 is LQKENI. The CDR3 DNA reads TGTGCCAGCTTGGGGGACATCTACACCGGGGAGCTGTTTTTT. The encoded protein is CASLGDIYTGELFF. Combining the CDR3 with reference TRBV18 and TRBJ2-2 gives the whole variable domain NAGVMQNPRHLVRRRGQEARLRCSPMKGHSHVYWYRQLPEEGLKFMVYLQKENIIDESGMPKERFSAEFPKEGPSILRIQQVVRGDSAAYFCASLGDIYTGELFFGEGSRLTVL.

The chain employs TRBV3-1 (or the pseudogene TRBV3-2) and TRBJ2-1; unclear D gene. With 8 bases removed from V and 0 bases from J, the gap between germline ends came to 14 bases. Germline lookup yields CDR1 LGHDT and CDR2 YNNKEL (reference sequence). The CDR3 spans 15 residues. The CDR3 region is CASRGDGSSYNEQFF. In nucleotides, the CDR3 is TGTGCCAGCCGCGGAGACGGTAGCTCCTACAATGAGCAGTTCTTC.